The source of this TCR beta chain is a study of sequential checkpoint blockade in melanoma (dated by TCRdb to about 2019). About the study as a whole: Patients were randomized 1:1 to first-line nivolumab followed by ipilimumab (arm A) or ipilimumab followed by nivolumab (arm B). Both trial sequences were followed by maintenance nivolumab. The research as a whole found: Validation of the response-prediction model combining TCR metrics and mutation burden is needed in larger, independent patient cohorts.

The immunoSEQ Assay was used to immunosequence TCRbeta CDR3 regions from genomic DNA. Genomic DNA was amplified by bias-controlled multiplex PCR before high-throughput sequencing. The original methods were these. To quantify the absolute abundance of each unique TCRbeta CDR3 region, the sequences were collapsed and filtered. Clonality, defined as 1 minus Pielou's evenness, was calculated using only productive rearrangements. A previously published method was used to identify clones with significantly greater frequencies in on-treatment samples than in baseline samples. TCRdb obtained this table from immuneACCESS and retained in-frame rearrangements with V and J assigned. These tables miss some clones; where compared with another copy, unresolved V genes account for less than half of the shortfall, and the remainder is unexplained. That table gives V, J and clone size, and the DNA gave D and trimming. Here the sample has thousands of clones; 55% occur a single time. The biggest ten clones account for roughly 20% of the sample.

The sample's treatment or condition, from its label and the paper: randomized to nivolumab then ipilimumab (arm A) or the reverse (arm B). None of the trial patients had been given prior DNA-damaging chemotherapy. On a FACS Aria II flow cytometer, live CD3+CD8+ cells that were negative for CD19 and CD56 were sorted from thawed PBMCs. Samples came from patients with melanoma in CheckMate 064, a randomized, open-label phase II trial of sequential checkpoint blockade. Peripheral blood mononuclear cells were collected by leukapheresis, purified with Ficoll-Paque, and frozen in human serum with about 10% DMSO. Purity of sorted blood CD3+CD8+ cells was verified at >98% immediately after sorting, followed by DNA extraction. There are a few counts of this clone. Its cognate antigen has yet to be identified. No base qualities exist here, and no much larger clone lies one base off it. Reading the germline V gene gives CDR1 MGHDK and CDR2 SYGVNS. The CDR3 runs 13 amino acids, cysteine and phenylalanine included. The retained sequence is limited to the CDR3, 39 bases, with the frame set at the first base. Relative to germline, V is 7 bases shorter and J is 10 bases shorter, with 17 bases between their ends.

The chain links TRBV25-1 with TRBJ2-1; TRBD2 is a weak D gene call, 6 bases matching. The sample consisted of CD8+ T cells sorted from blood (inferred from file names), taken from a patient given nivolumab and ipilimumab in sequence. The clonotype was recovered from a human donor with melanoma. At the DNA level, the sequence is TGTGCCAGCACCTCCCCCGGAGGGGTGGAGCAGTTCTTC. Its protein product is CASTSPGGVEQFF.